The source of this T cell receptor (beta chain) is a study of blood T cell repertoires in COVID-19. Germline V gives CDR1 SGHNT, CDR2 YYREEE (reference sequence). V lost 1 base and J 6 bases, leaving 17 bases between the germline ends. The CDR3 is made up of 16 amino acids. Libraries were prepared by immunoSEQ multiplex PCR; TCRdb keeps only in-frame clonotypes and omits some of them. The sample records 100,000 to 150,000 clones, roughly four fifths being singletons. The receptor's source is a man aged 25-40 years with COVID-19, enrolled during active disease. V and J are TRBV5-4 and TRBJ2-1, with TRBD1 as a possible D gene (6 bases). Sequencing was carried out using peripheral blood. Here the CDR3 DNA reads TGTGCCAGCAGCTTGCAAACAGGGTTATTGGGCAATGAGCAGTTCTTC. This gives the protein CASSLQTGLLGNEQFF.